This entry lists 27 T cell receptor beta chains sequenced from one sample in a study of neoadjuvant nivolumab and ipilimumab in lung cancer. The assay was immunoSEQ multiplex PCR, and TCRdb's table has in-frame clones only and misses some. This sample yields over 10,000 clones, of which 95% are seen a single time; 2.5% belongs to the top ten. The material was peripheral blood, obtained after neoadjuvant nivolumab, alone or with ipilimumab, at or shortly before surgery. These receptors originate from an adult with non-small cell lung cancer.

The genes are TRBV19 and TRBJ1-5; 10 nucleotides agree with TRBD1. Germline trimming cut 5 bases from V and 7 bases from J; bases unmatched to any gene: 8. This CDR3 is built from 15 residues. Germline values: CDR1 LNHDA, CDR2 SQIVND (reference sequence). The CDR3 nucleotides are TGTGCCAGTAGTCCGACGGGACAGGGGTTGCAGCCCCAGCATTTT. It specifies CASSPTGQGLQPQHF.

The chain links TRBV2 to TRBJ1-5; 9 bases match TRBD1. Germline V gives CDR1 SNHLY, CDR2 FYNNEI. The CDR3 runs to 16 residues. J gave up 2 bases and V 3 bases, and 5 bases lay outside the gene matches. The CDR3, as DNA: TGTGCCAGCAGTGATACAGGGGGCAGGGGCAATCAGCCCCAGCATTTT. It translates to CASSDTGGRGNQPQHF.

The rearrangement joins TRBV5-1 to TRBJ1-1; the D gene is possibly TRBD1 (6 bases). Trimming cost V 0 bases and J 7 bases, with 13 bases left between them. This CDR3 has 14 amino acids. Germline CDR1 SGHRS, CDR2 YFSETQ. This CDR3 reads CASSLAGVTNEAFF. CDR3 nucleotide sequence: TGCGCCAGCAGCTTGGCAGGGGTAACTAATGAAGCTTTCTTT.

Here the CDR3 reads CASSRTSGADYNEQFF. The CDR3 nucleotides read TGTGCCAGCAGCAGGACTAGCGGGGCAGACTACAATGAGCAGTTCTTC. V and J are TRBV7-9 and TRBJ2-1, with 12 bases fitting TRBD2. This CDR3 has 16 residues. Unmatched junction bases numbered 5, after V lost 5 bases and J lost 3 bases. The germline CDR1 and CDR2 sequences are SEHNR and FQNEAQ (reference sequence).

This rearrangement joins TRBV5-4 to TRBJ1-2, with D tentatively TRBD1 (6 bases). The ends were cut back, 7 bases at V and 4 bases at J, with 23 bases in the middle. The CDR3 has 16 amino acids. In germline, CDR1 is SGHNT, CDR2 YYREEE (reference sequence). The CDR3 is CASLLSGQGIVYGYTF. DNA for the CDR3: TGTGCCAGCCTCTTGTCCGGGCAGGGGATTGTCTATGGCTACACCTTC.

The rearrangement links TRBV2 to TRBJ1-1; D not resolved. The CDR3 has 12 amino acids. Germline lookup yields CDR1 SNHLY and CDR2 FYNNEI. V lost 2 bases to trimming and J lost 1 base, with 2 bases between them. CDR3 sequence: CASSEQNTEAFF. The CDR3 nucleotides read TGTGCCAGCAGTGAACAGAACACTGAAGCTTTCTTT.

The chain carries TRBV7-6 and TRBJ2-1, with 10 nucleotides matching TRBD2. The ends lost 5 bases at V and 5 bases at J; junction bases unmatched: 6. There are 15 residues in the CDR3. CDR1 is SGHVS and CDR2 is FNYEAQ in the germline V gene. The DNA for the CDR3 is TGTGCCAGCAGCCTTGGACTAGCGGAGCACAATGAGCAGTTCTTC. This gives the protein CASSLGLAEHNEQFF. Full variable domain (remainder filled in from reference TRBV7-6 and TRBJ2-1): GAGVSQSPRYKVTKRGQDVALRCDPISGHVSLYWYRQALGQGPEFLTYFNYEAQQDKSGLPNDRFSAERPEGSISTLTIQRTEQRDSAMYRCASSLGLAEHNEQFFGPGTRLTVL.

The CDR3 is CASSEAGISFYGYTF. CDR3 coding DNA: TGTGCCAGCAGTGAAGCTGGGATTTCTTTCTATGGCTACACCTTC. The chain joins TRBV6-1 to TRBJ1-2; D is unresolved. The CDR3 is made up of 15 amino acids. Looked up from germline, CDR1 is MNHNS and CDR2 is SASEGT. V lost 0 bases and J 4 bases, leaving 12 bases between the germline ends.

This clone appeared once. The rearrangement uses TRBV4-3 and TRBJ2-7, with 11 positions matching TRBD1. The CDR3 sequence is 16 residues long. The V segment lost 3 bases and the J segment 2 bases; nucleotides outside the gene matches: 6. CDR1 and CDR2 (germline): LGHNA, YSLEER. CDR3 sequence: CASSQAQGQGAYEQYF. The DNA of the CDR3 is TGCGCCAGCAGCCAGGCCCAGGGACAGGGGGCCTACGAGCAGTACTTC.

V and J are TRBV6-5 and TRBJ2-1, with 8 bases aligning to TRBD1. Germline V CDR1 and CDR2: MNHEY, SVGAGI. The CDR3 runs 15 residues. The V gene end was trimmed by 4 bases and the J gene end by 5 bases; junction bases not matched to a gene: 7. CDR3 in DNA: TGTGCCAGCAGTTGGGCCGGGACAGGTAACAATGAGCAGTTCTTC. This sequence encodes CASSWAGTGNNEQFF.

This clone was recorded only once. The chain has TRBV27 and TRBJ2-5; TRBD2 agrees at 16 bases. V gave up 3 bases and J gave up 4 bases; unmatched junction bases: 5. CDR1 and CDR2 (germline): MNHEY, SMNVEV (reference sequence). CDR3 size: 17 residues. CDR3 nucleotide sequence: TGTGCCAGCAGTTTGGGACTAGCGGGAGGGCCAGGAGAGACCCAGTACTTC. Protein sequence: CASSLGLAGGPGETQYF.

The J gene is TRBJ1-1, the V gene TRBV11-1, with TRBD1 as a possible D gene (5 bases). Germline CDR1 reads SGHAT; CDR2 reads FQDESV (reference sequence). V was pared by 5 bases and J by 1 base, with 14 bases between. This CDR3 is built from 15 residues. This CDR3 is CASSPNLDRNTEAFF. The CDR3, as DNA: TGTGCCAGCAGCCCCAACCTTGACAGGAACACTGAAGCTTTCTTT.

The rearrangement links TRBV7-8 to TRBJ2-7; 8 nucleotides agree with TRBD1. The germline CDR1 and CDR2 sequences are SGHVS and FQNEAQ. With V trimmed by 5 bases and J by 2 bases, 8 bases remained unmatched. CDR3 length: 15 residues. The DNA for the CDR3 is TGTGCCAGCAGCCCCCGACAGGGGCCAACCTACGAGCAGTACTTC. This codes for CASSPRQGPTYEQYF.

This clone was observed once. V is TRBV5-1 and J is TRBJ2-4; a possible D gene is TRBD1 (6 bases). Germline V gene lookup returns CDR1 SGHRS and CDR2 YFSETQ. V was pared by 2 bases and J by 3 bases, with 18 bases between. The CDR3 has 17 amino acids. The DNA of the CDR3 is TGCGCCAGCAGCTTTGCCCCAGGTGGGACAAACAAAAACATTCAGTACTTC. Its protein is CASSFAPGGTNKNIQYF.

The chain employs TRBV2 and TRBJ1-4; D gene unclear. Germline V gives CDR1 SNHLY, CDR2 FYNNEI. This CDR3 has 14 amino acids. Trimming left V 0 bases short and J 10 bases short, with 12 bases between. The CDR3 loop reads CASSEAPGSGKLFF. The DNA of the CDR3 is TGTGCCAGCAGTGAAGCTCCTGGATCCGGAAAACTGTTTTTT. Full variable domain (remainder filled in from reference TRBV2 and TRBJ1-4): EPEVTQTPSHQVTQMGQEVILRCVPISNHLYFYWYRQILGQKVEFLVSFYNNEISEKSEIFDDQFSVERPDGSNFTLKIRSTKLEDSAMYFCASSEAPGSGKLFFGSGTQLSVL.

J is TRBJ1-1 and V is TRBV5-6, with D uncertain. Germline lookup yields CDR1 SGHDT and CDR2 YYEEEE. Trimming left V 2 bases short and J 1 base short, with 12 bases between. CDR3 length equals 15 residues. DNA of the CDR3: TGTGCCAGCAGCTTAGAGGTCGAGGGGAACACTGAAGCTTTCTTT. It encodes CASSLEVEGNTEAFF. Full variable domain (missing parts from reference TRBV5-6 and TRBJ1-1): DAGVTQSPTHLIKTRGQQVTLRCSPKSGHDTVSWYQQALGQGPQFIFQYYEEEERQRGNFPDRFSGHQFPNYSSELNVNALLLGDSALYLCASSLEVEGNTEAFFGQGTRLTVV.

V gene TRBV27 combines with J gene TRBJ1-4; maybe TRBD1 (6 bases). The CDR3 has 18 residues. Germline-derived CDR1 and CDR2 are MNHEY and SMNVEV (reference sequence). Trimming removed 2 bases at V and 0 bases at J, with 16 bases between. CDR3: CASSLTGQKAATNEKLFF. Here the CDR3 DNA reads TGTGCCAGCAGTTTAACAGGACAGAAGGCCGCAACTAATGAAAAACTGTTTTTT.

The chain couples TRBV6-1 to TRBJ1-3, with TRBD1 matching over 11 bases. The CDR3 spans 14 residues. Germline CDR1 MNHNS, CDR2 SASEGT. V lost 10 bases to trimming and J lost 6 bases; unmatched junction nucleotides: 8. CDR3 DNA sequence: TGTGCCATCGTTTCCGGACAGGGGGCAAACACCATATATTTT. This encodes CAIVSGQGANTIYF.

The gene calls are TRBV30 and TRBJ2-2; D might be TRBD1 (6 bases). The CDR3 consists of 15 residues. Germline V gene sequence: CDR1 GTSNPN, CDR2 SVGIG (reference sequence). V gave up 5 bases and J gave up 3 bases, with 16 bases separating them. CDR3 in DNA: TGTGCCTGGCAAATCGGGACAACAGACACCGGGGAGCTGTTTTTT. It is translated as CAWQIGTTDTGELFF.

The V call is TRBV11-2, the J call TRBJ2-1, with 7 positions matching TRBD2. V trimming: 7 bases; J trimming: 2 bases; junction bases outside the gene matches: 14. The CDR3 sequence is 17 residues long. Germline V gene lookup returns CDR1 SGHAT and CDR2 FQNNGV. In nucleotides, the CDR3 is TGTGCCAGCACCCCCGCGGGTGGCGGGAGACCCTACAATGAGCAGTTCTTC. Translating it yields CASTPAGGGRPYNEQFF. Combining the CDR3 with reference TRBV11-2 and TRBJ2-1 gives the whole variable domain EAGVAQSPRYKIIEKRQSVAFWCNPISGHATLYWYQQILGQGPKLLIQFQNNGVVDDSQLPKDRFSAERLKGVDSTLKIQPAKLEDSAVYLCASTPAGGGRPYNEQFFGPGTRLTVL.

The V gene is TRBV6-5, the J gene TRBJ2-1, with 7 bases aligning to TRBD2. The trim removed 6 bases at V and 3 bases at J, leaving 2 bases unmatched. In germline, CDR1 is MNHEY, CDR2 SVGAGI. CDR3 length: 13 amino acids. CDR3 loop: CASRTGGYNEQFF. The CDR3 DNA is TGTGCCAGCAGAACGGGAGGCTACAATGAGCAGTTCTTC.

This chain links TRBV27 with TRBJ2-7; 10 nucleotides match TRBD1. Trimming cost V 6 bases and J 3 bases; bases outside gene matches: 2. The CDR3 contains 13 residues. CDR1 is MNHEY and CDR2 is SMNVEV in the germline V gene (reference sequence). Here the CDR3 reads CASSRDRGYEQYF. As DNA, the CDR3 is TGTGCCAGCAGCCGGGACAGGGGCTACGAGCAGTACTTC.

V gene TRBV5-6 combines with J gene TRBJ2-2; D call uncertain. CDR3 length: 12 residues. In germline, CDR1 is SGHDT, CDR2 YYEEEE. Deletions cut 3 bases from V and 7 bases from J, with 7 bases between. In DNA form, the CDR3 reads TGTGCCAGCAGCTCCCTAGGCGGGGAGCTGTTTTTT. Translation gives CASSSLGGELFF.

The J gene is TRBJ2-5, the V gene TRBV25-1; 9 bases align to TRBD2. The CDR3 runs to 16 residues. Losses at the gene ends were 1 base for V and 5 bases for J; bases not matched to a gene: 8. The germline gives CDR1 MGHDK, CDR2 SYGVNS. The CDR3 nucleotides read TGTGCCAGCAGTGAATCTCTGGCGGGAGGGCGGGAGACCCAGTACTTC. Protein product: CASSESLAGGRETQYF.

The CDR3 DNA sequence: TGTGCCAGCAGCTTGGCCGGGGGGAGGGACGAGCAGTACTTC. The encoded protein is CASSLAGGRDEQYF. The chain is built from TRBV5-5 and TRBJ2-7; 7 nucleotides match TRBD2. The CDR3 is 14 amino acids. V gave up 0 bases and J gave up 5 bases; unmatched junction bases: 5. Germline CDR1 is SGHKS and CDR2 is YYEKEE (reference sequence).

The V call is TRBV6-5, the J call TRBJ2-3; D remains ambiguous. CDR3 length: 14 amino acids. Trimming left V 0 bases short and J 1 base short, with 5 bases between. Germline lookup yields CDR1 MNHEY and CDR2 SVGAGI. Here the CDR3 DNA reads TGTGCCAGCAGTTACTCCCTGGGCACAGATACGCAGTATTTT. This sequence encodes CASSYSLGTDTQYF.

This chain uses TRBV5-1 with TRBJ2-1; 10 bases are a match to TRBD2. Germline V lookup: CDR1 SGHRS, CDR2 YFSETQ. The CDR3 loop spans 16 amino acids. V trimming: 0 bases; J trimming: 8 bases; junction bases outside the gene matches: 8. DNA of the CDR3: TGCGCCAGCAGCTTGGGGATTAGCGGGAGGCTAGATGAGCAGTTCTTC. Its translation: CASSLGISGRLDEQFF.